A selection of T cell receptor beta chains follows, all from one sample in a study of shared T cell receptors in the human thymus. Measured with immunoSEQ multiplex PCR; TCRdb has only the in-frame clones, and not every one. The table has hundreds of thousands of clones, over 75% seen once; the top ten hold 0.0095% to 0.012%. This sample was shared with a second study, whose subject was human thymus T cells.

The sequenced sample was thymocytes. These receptors all come from a boy under two years old with a congenital heart defect. Each CDR3 is given with its conserved first and last residue. The order of the fields is D gene, clone size, V gene, J gene, CDR3 DNA, CDR3 protein. The D gene is left open where the match is weak. Size tells how often a clone was seen (once, few, many) or the class of an expanded clone, and some rows leave it out.

d_gene: .
abundance: .
v_gene: TRBV5-6
j_gene: TRBJ1-1
CDR3nt: TGTGCCAGCAGCACCGGACAGAGCACTGAAGCTTTCTTT
CDR3aa: CASSTGQSTEAFF

d_gene: .
abundance: .
v_gene: TRBV2
j_gene: TRBJ2-2
CDR3nt: TGTGCCAGCAGTGAACCCGGACAGAACACCGGGGAGCTGTTTTTT
CDR3aa: CASSEPGQNTGELFF

d_gene: TRBD1
abundance: .
v_gene: TRBV19
j_gene: TRBJ2-1
CDR3nt: TGTGCCAGTAGTCTGGACAGGGTCCCTTATGAGCAGTTCTTC
CDR3aa: CASSLDRVPYEQFF

d_gene: .
abundance: .
v_gene: TRBV5-1
j_gene: TRBJ2-1
CDR3nt: TGCGCCAGCAGCCGACAGGTTGATGAGCAGTTCTTC
CDR3aa: CASSRQVDEQFF

d_gene: .
abundance: .
v_gene: TRBV7-7
j_gene: TRBJ2-7
CDR3nt: TGTGCCAGCAGCCCCGGGAGAGGCTCCTACGAGCAGTACTTC
CDR3aa: CASSPGRGSYEQYF

d_gene: .
abundance: .
v_gene: TRBV5-4
j_gene: TRBJ2-7
CDR3nt: TGTGCCAGCAGCTCCGGGCCAAGACAGCGCTACGAGCAGTACTTC
CDR3aa: CASSSGPRQRYEQYF

d_gene: .
abundance: .
v_gene: TRBV19
j_gene: TRBJ2-7
CDR3nt: TGTGCCAGTAGCCACAGGGCCCACTCCTACGAGCAGTACTTC
CDR3aa: CASSHRAHSYEQYF

d_gene: .
abundance: .
v_gene: TRBV7-2
j_gene: TRBJ1-5
CDR3nt: TGTGCCAGCAGCTCCAACCGGGGGGGGAGCAATCAGCCCCAGCATTTT
CDR3aa: CASSSNRGGSNQPQHF

d_gene: TRBD1
abundance: .
v_gene: TRBV28
j_gene: TRBJ2-7
CDR3nt: TGTGCCAGTCGACGGACAGGGGAGAGTCCGGGGTACGAGCAGTACTTC
CDR3aa: CASRRTGESPGYEQYF

d_gene: .
abundance: once
v_gene: TRBV5-5
j_gene: TRBJ2-7
CDR3nt: TGTGCCAGCAGTAGGGGGTACGAGCAGTACTTC
CDR3aa: CASSRGYEQYF

d_gene: TRBD1
abundance: .
v_gene: TRBV9
j_gene: TRBJ2-1
CDR3nt: TGTGCCAGCAGCGCCGTAGAGCCCGACAGGGGAGTGAGACTAGGTCTGAATGAGCAGTTCTTC
CDR3aa: CASSAVEPDRGVRLGLNEQFF

d_gene: TRBD2
abundance: .
v_gene: TRBV4-3
j_gene: TRBJ2-5
CDR3nt: TGCGCCAGCAGCCAAGAAAGGTGGGGGCTGGTAGCGGGAGGTCCTTTACAAGAGACCCAGTACTTC
CDR3aa: CASSQERWGLVAGGPLQETQYF

d_gene: .
abundance: once
v_gene: TRBV27
j_gene: TRBJ2-1
CDR3nt: TGTGCCAGCAGTTTAGGCGGGATCGCTTACAATGAGCAGTTCTTC
CDR3aa: CASSLGGIAYNEQFF

d_gene: .
abundance: .
v_gene: TRBV4-2
j_gene: TRBJ1-1
CDR3nt: TGTGCCAGCGGCCCCAGCGGCGGTAACATGAACACTGAAGCTTTCTTT
CDR3aa: CASGPSGGNMNTEAFF

d_gene: TRBD2
abundance: few
v_gene: TRBV27
j_gene: TRBJ2-3
CDR3nt: TGTGCCAGCAGTCCCCGAGGTAGCGGGAGTGGAGATACGCAGTATTTT
CDR3aa: CASSPRGSGSGDTQYF

d_gene: .
abundance: .
v_gene: TRBV4-2
j_gene: TRBJ2-1
CDR3nt: TGTGCCAGCAGCCAAGGATGGTCTAGCGAGAACTACAATGAGCAGTTCTTC
CDR3aa: CASSQGWSSENYNEQFF

d_gene: .
abundance: .
v_gene: TRBV11-3
j_gene: TRBJ1-4
CDR3nt: TGTGCCAGCAGCCTGAGGACAACTCCTGGATGTGAAAAACTGTTTTTT
CDR3aa: CASSLRTTPGCEKLFF

d_gene: .
abundance: .
v_gene: TRBV4-1
j_gene: TRBJ2-7
CDR3nt: TGCGCCAGCAGCCAAGATCTAAGAACAGGGAGTAGTAGCGAGCAGTACTTC
CDR3aa: CASSQDLRTGSSSEQYF

d_gene: .
abundance: .
v_gene: TRBV11-2
j_gene: TRBJ1-5
CDR3nt: TGTGCCAGCAGCTTAGACGCGGGGCCGGAGAGCAATCAGCCCCAGCATTTT
CDR3aa: CASSLDAGPESNQPQHF

d_gene: .
abundance: .
v_gene: TRBV29-1
j_gene: TRBJ2-3
CDR3nt: TGCAGCGCGCGACGGGCCGGACTGATAAGAGATACGCAGTATTTT
CDR3aa: CSARRAGLIRDTQYF

d_gene: TRBD2
abundance: .
v_gene: TRBV7-4
j_gene: TRBJ2-3
CDR3nt: TGTGCCAGCAGCCTCGACAGGGAGAGACTAGCGGTCCTAGGGGGGAATACGCAGTATTTT
CDR3aa: CASSLDRERLAVLGGNTQYF

d_gene: TRBD2
abundance: few
v_gene: TRBV19
j_gene: TRBJ2-3
CDR3nt: TGTGCCAGTAGCCCCGGGACTAGCGGGAGGGGCTACAGCACAGATACGCAGTATTTT
CDR3aa: CASSPGTSGRGYSTDTQYF

d_gene: TRBD1
abundance: .
v_gene: TRBV5-4
j_gene: TRBJ1-2
CDR3nt: TGTGCCAGCAGCCAAGAGACAGGGCCTAACTATGGCTACACCTTC
CDR3aa: CASSQETGPNYGYTF

d_gene: TRBD2
abundance: .
v_gene: TRBV27
j_gene: TRBJ2-3
CDR3nt: TGTGCCAGCAGTTTATTTCCTAGCGGGAGGATGGACACAGATACGCAGTATTTT
CDR3aa: CASSLFPSGRMDTDTQYF

d_gene: .
abundance: .
v_gene: TRBV6-1
j_gene: TRBJ1-5
CDR3nt: TGTGCCACGGGTTCGGCCCACGGAAGCAATCAGCCCCAGCATTTT
CDR3aa: CATGSAHGSNQPQHF

d_gene: .
abundance: .
v_gene: TRBV7-6
j_gene: TRBJ1-5
CDR3nt: TGTGCCAGCAGCTTACGGAGGGATAGCAATCAGCCCCAGCATTTT
CDR3aa: CASSLRRDSNQPQHF

d_gene: .
abundance: .
v_gene: TRBV5-6
j_gene: TRBJ1-2
CDR3nt: TGTGCCAGCAGGGGGCCCGGGCAGGTCCCCCGAACGTCTGGCTACACCTTC
CDR3aa: CASRGPGQVPRTSGYTF

d_gene: .
abundance: .
v_gene: TRBV4-3
j_gene: TRBJ2-2
CDR3nt: TGCGCCAGCAGCTTAAAGCGGGTCACCCTCCTCAGGGAGCTGTTTTTT
CDR3aa: CASSLKRVTLLRELFF

d_gene: .
abundance: once
v_gene: TRBV20-1
j_gene: TRBJ2-3
CDR3nt: TGCAGTGTAGCGGCAGATACGCAGTATTTT
CDR3aa: CSVAADTQYF

d_gene: .
abundance: .
v_gene: TRBV7-2
j_gene: TRBJ2-1
CDR3nt: TGTGCCAGCAGCTTAGCGAGCGGCCTTACTTCCTACAATGAGCAGTTCTTC
CDR3aa: CASSLASGLTSYNEQFF

d_gene: .
abundance: .
v_gene: TRBV6-1
j_gene: TRBJ1-1
CDR3nt: TGTGCCAGCAGGTACCCCGGGACAAGGAACACTGAAGCTTTCTTT
CDR3aa: CASRYPGTRNTEAFF

d_gene: .
abundance: .
v_gene: TRBV15
j_gene: TRBJ2-3
CDR3nt: TGTGCCACCAGCCTCCGTACGGGATCATGGGGAGATACGCAGTATTTT
CDR3aa: CATSLRTGSWGDTQYF

d_gene: .
abundance: .
v_gene: TRBV5-4
j_gene: TRBJ2-3
CDR3nt: TGTGCCAGCAGCTGCGACACGTACACAGATACGCAGTATTTT
CDR3aa: CASSCDTYTDTQYF

d_gene: .
abundance: .
v_gene: TRBV11-2
j_gene: TRBJ2-1
CDR3nt: TGTGCCAGCAGTCCCCCGGGGAGGACGGGACCTGTTTACAATGAGCAGTTCTTC
CDR3aa: CASSPPGRTGPVYNEQFF

d_gene: .
abundance: few
v_gene: TRBV4-3
j_gene: TRBJ2-5
CDR3nt: TGCGCCAGCAGCCAAGTATGGGCTAGCGAACAAGAGACCCAGTACTTC
CDR3aa: CASSQVWASEQETQYF

d_gene: .
abundance: .
v_gene: TRBV6-1
j_gene: TRBJ2-5
CDR3nt: TGTGCCAGCAGTGAAGCGAGTCAAGAGACCCAGTACTTC
CDR3aa: CASSEASQETQYF

d_gene: .
abundance: .
v_gene: TRBV7-9
j_gene: TRBJ2-7
CDR3nt: TGTGCCAGCAGCCCCCCTTGTCGCGGGATCTACGAGCAGTACTTC
CDR3aa: CASSPPCRGIYEQYF

d_gene: .
abundance: few
v_gene: TRBV4-1
j_gene: TRBJ2-1
CDR3nt: TGCGCCAGCAGCCAACGTTCGGGCGGCCATACCGGGGACAATGAGCAGTTCTTC
CDR3aa: CASSQRSGGHTGDNEQFF

d_gene: .
abundance: .
v_gene: TRBV20-1
j_gene: TRBJ1-5
CDR3nt: TGCAGTGCTAGCCCAGGGAGGGCCCAGCATTTT
CDR3aa: CSASPGRAQHF

d_gene: .
abundance: .
v_gene: TRBV14
j_gene: TRBJ2-7
CDR3nt: TGTGCCAGCAGCCGATCCGGACTGACGAACGAGCAGTACTTC
CDR3aa: CASSRSGLTNEQYF

d_gene: TRBD2
abundance: .
v_gene: TRBV7-6
j_gene: TRBJ2-3
CDR3nt: TGTGCCAGCAGCTTAGCGGGACTAGCGGGAGTTGATGGAGATACGCAGTATTTT
CDR3aa: CASSLAGLAGVDGDTQYF

d_gene: .
abundance: .
v_gene: TRBV21-1
j_gene: TRBJ2-7
CDR3nt: TGTGCCAGCAGCACTCAAGGACTAGCGGCCTCCTACGAGCAGTACTTC
CDR3aa: CASSTQGLAASYEQYF

d_gene: .
abundance: .
v_gene: TRBV28
j_gene: TRBJ2-7
CDR3nt: TGTGCCAGCAGTACTCCAACAGGGCACAAACTCTACGAGCAGTACTTC
CDR3aa: CASSTPTGHKLYEQYF

d_gene: .
abundance: few
v_gene: TRBV14
j_gene: TRBJ2-3
CDR3nt: TGTGCCAGCAGCCAACTAAGCGGAATTAGCACAGATACGCAGTATTTT
CDR3aa: CASSQLSGISTDTQYF

d_gene: .
abundance: .
v_gene: TRBV27
j_gene: TRBJ1-2
CDR3nt: TGTGCCAGCAGTTTAATCCCGGACAGAACCTCATTGGGCTATGGCTACACCTTC
CDR3aa: CASSLIPDRTSLGYGYTF

d_gene: .
abundance: .
v_gene: TRBV5-6
j_gene: TRBJ2-1
CDR3nt: TGTGCCAGCAGCTTGGTGTTAGCGAGCTACAATGAGCAGTTCTTC
CDR3aa: CASSLVLASYNEQFF

d_gene: .
abundance: .
v_gene: TRBV4-3
j_gene: TRBJ2-1
CDR3nt: TGCGCCAGCAGCCGAGCGGGCTATAGCTCCTACAATGAGCAGTTCTTC
CDR3aa: CASSRAGYSSYNEQFF

d_gene: .
abundance: .
v_gene: TRBV30
j_gene: TRBJ2-7
CDR3nt: TGTGCCTGGAACCCCCCCCGACAGCTCTCCTACGAGCAGTACTTC
CDR3aa: CAWNPPRQLSYEQYF

d_gene: TRBD1
abundance: .
v_gene: TRBV2
j_gene: TRBJ2-2
CDR3nt: TGTGCCAGCAGTGGACAGGGGCCCACCGGGGAGCTGTTTTTT
CDR3aa: CASSGQGPTGELFF